One and the same sample provided the 2 T cell receptor beta chains below, sequenced in a study of a mutant IDH1 vaccine in newly diagnosed glioma. The protocol was immunoSEQ multiplex PCR, while the TCRdb copy is restricted to in-frame clones and leaves out a portion. The sample lists about 61,000 clones, 75% to 90% occurring once. These receptors have no known antigen. Sample time point: week 11, during vaccination. In every dose of vaccine, 300 ug of mutant IDH1 20-mer peptide was given alongside topical imiquimod. Sample: PBMCs, taken from a glioma patient whose treatment included an IDH1 peptide vaccine. The receptors were sampled from a man aged 45-65 years with glioma.

The J gene is TRBJ2-4, the V gene TRBV18, with D perhaps matching TRBD1 or TRBD2 (6 bases each). Germline V gene data show CDR1 as KGHSH and CDR2 as LQKENI. V dropped 3 bases and J dropped 2 bases, with 14 bases sitting between them. This CDR3 has 16 residues. The CDR3 spells CASSPWGASSKNIQYF. In DNA, the CDR3 is TGTGCCAGCTCACCGTGGGGGGCGAGCTCCAAAAACATTCAGTACTTC.

J is TRBJ2-7 and V is TRBV18; TRBD1 agrees at 7 bases. Germline lookup yields CDR1 KGHSH and CDR2 LQKENI. The CDR3 sequence is 14 residues long. Unmatched junction bases numbered 2, after V lost 3 bases and J lost 0 bases. The CDR3 loop reads CASSPGQSSYEQYF. DNA for the CDR3: TGTGCCAGCTCACCGGGACAGAGCTCCTACGAGCAGTACTTC.